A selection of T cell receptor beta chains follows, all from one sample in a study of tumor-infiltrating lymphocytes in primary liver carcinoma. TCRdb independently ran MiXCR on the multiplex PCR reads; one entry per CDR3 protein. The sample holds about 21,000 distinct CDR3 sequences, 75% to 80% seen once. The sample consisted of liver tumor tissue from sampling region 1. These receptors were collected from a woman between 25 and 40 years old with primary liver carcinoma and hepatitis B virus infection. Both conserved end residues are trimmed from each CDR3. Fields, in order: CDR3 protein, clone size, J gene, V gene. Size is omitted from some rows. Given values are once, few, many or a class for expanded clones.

CDR3aa: TSSQGFVGARHTQC
abundance: .
j_gene: TRBJ2-3
v_gene: TRBV4-3

CDR3aa: VSSLSSGRDTQY
abundance: few
j_gene: TRBJ2-3
v_gene: TRBV7-8

CDR3aa: ASSETLPGGAANTGELP
abundance: .
j_gene: TRBJ2-2
v_gene: TRBV6-1

CDR3aa: SVIVSGANVLT
abundance: .
j_gene: TRBJ2-6
v_gene: TRBV29-1

CDR3aa: ASRQLDEQS
abundance: .
j_gene: TRBJ2-1
v_gene: TRBV11-2

CDR3aa: ASSVSRTAQH
abundance: few
j_gene: TRBJ1-5
v_gene: TRBV28

CDR3aa: VSSFKWSYNSLIH
abundance: .
j_gene: TRBJ1-6
v_gene: TRBV11-3

CDR3aa: AGILLAGEGYEQF
abundance: .
j_gene: TRBJ2-1
v_gene: TRBV11-3

CDR3aa: ASSSLRPGIGELF
abundance: .
j_gene: TRBJ2-2
v_gene: TRBV11-2

CDR3aa: ASSLSSGIYEQY
abundance: many
j_gene: TRBJ2-7
v_gene: TRBV7-2

CDR3aa: ASSLGFGAGAGGTGTQY
abundance: many
j_gene: TRBJ2-3
v_gene: TRBV11-3

CDR3aa: VSSDAIGTVTRY
abundance: .
j_gene: TRBJ2-3
v_gene: TRBV24-1

CDR3aa: ASSRTRRGRGDKQY
abundance: .
j_gene: TRBJ2-3
v_gene: TRBV11-2

CDR3aa: ASSFIAKGGTYTQY
abundance: .
j_gene: TRBJ2-3
v_gene: TRBV5-5

CDR3aa: ASHIDRVTEAF
abundance: .
j_gene: TRBJ1-1
v_gene: TRBV28

CDR3aa: INSGTGRRQF
abundance: once
j_gene: TRBJ2-1
v_gene: TRBV11-1

CDR3aa: AISQAVTGGHTSYEQY
abundance: .
j_gene: TRBJ2-7
v_gene: TRBV4-3

CDR3aa: ASSIDRVLIQY
abundance: .
j_gene: TRBJ2-5
v_gene: TRBV6-5

CDR3aa: ASGVGLAGIVGTQY
abundance: .
j_gene: TRBJ2-3
v_gene: TRBV11-2

CDR3aa: SAPPGLHTEAF
abundance: many
j_gene: TRBJ1-1
v_gene: TRBV20-1

CDR3aa: ASSLRADTQY
abundance: many
j_gene: TRBJ2-3
v_gene: TRBV5-6

CDR3aa: DSSLGQSSYSEQF
abundance: .
j_gene: TRBJ2-1
v_gene: TRBV5-1

CDR3aa: ASSSYRGLNTEAF
abundance: many
j_gene: TRBJ1-1
v_gene: TRBV6-5

CDR3aa: TSSDVTGGYDQY
abundance: .
j_gene: TRBJ2-7
v_gene: TRBV6-1

CDR3aa: SVARLGGLETQY
abundance: once
j_gene: TRBJ2-5
v_gene: TRBV29-1

CDR3aa: ASSQLGPASPTYEQY
abundance: medium-sized
j_gene: TRBJ2-7
v_gene: TRBV4-1

CDR3aa: VSSQDVGSSYNEQF
abundance: .
j_gene: TRBJ2-1
v_gene: TRBV4-3

CDR3aa: ARSAGLAGIVDTQY
abundance: once
j_gene: TRBJ2-3
v_gene: TRBV11-2

CDR3aa: ASSWGGHLLGVQF
abundance: once
j_gene: TRBJ2-1
v_gene: TRBV11-1

CDR3aa: ASSQEGRAYEQY
abundance: once
j_gene: TRBJ2-7
v_gene: TRBV4-1

CDR3aa: ASSNLAASGSRTDTLY
abundance: .
j_gene: TRBJ2-3
v_gene: TRBV5-4

CDR3aa: ATSSWDERF
abundance: once
j_gene: TRBJ2-1
v_gene: TRBV19

CDR3aa: ASNQRTGFTGELF
abundance: .
j_gene: TRBJ2-2
v_gene: TRBV6-5

CDR3aa: ASSQDLAGGVETQY
abundance: .
j_gene: TRBJ2-5
v_gene: TRBV4-1

CDR3aa: ANSFGMGADTQY
abundance: .
j_gene: TRBJ2-3
v_gene: TRBV5-6

CDR3aa: ASSNQATSGSRTDTQC
abundance: .
j_gene: TRBJ2-3
v_gene: TRBV5-4

CDR3aa: ASSLGTNGARNEQF
abundance: .
j_gene: TRBJ2-1
v_gene: TRBV7-9

CDR3aa: ASSVDYGELF
abundance: .
j_gene: TRBJ2-2
v_gene: TRBV9

CDR3aa: ARSSAGSNNEQF
abundance: once
j_gene: TRBJ2-1
v_gene: TRBV25-1

CDR3aa: ASIWSLQDREY
abundance: .
j_gene: TRBJ2-4
v_gene: TRBV28

CDR3aa: ACSYQTGPRRTDTQY
abundance: .
j_gene: TRBJ2-3
v_gene: TRBV6-6

CDR3aa: ASSAGGLSHEQY
abundance: .
j_gene: TRBJ2-7
v_gene: TRBV7-9

CDR3aa: ASSPIRDTNYGYT
abundance: medium-sized
j_gene: TRBJ1-2
v_gene: TRBV28

CDR3aa: ASSLEAGQSYEQF
abundance: few
j_gene: TRBJ2-1
v_gene: TRBV4-3

CDR3aa: ASRTGGADTEAF
abundance: once
j_gene: TRBJ1-1
v_gene: TRBV13

CDR3aa: AISESRLPGGTEAF
abundance: .
j_gene: TRBJ1-1
v_gene: TRBV10-3

CDR3aa: ASSYKDSSSYEQY
abundance: large
j_gene: TRBJ2-7
v_gene: TRBV6-5

CDR3aa: ASNLSRTSGLEQF
abundance: .
j_gene: TRBJ2-1
v_gene: TRBV12-3/TRBV12-4

CDR3aa: ASSPYMVHSYEQY
abundance: .
j_gene: TRBJ2-7
v_gene: TRBV28

CDR3aa: ASSWGPAAPYELY
abundance: once
j_gene: TRBJ2-7
v_gene: TRBV7-9

CDR3aa: ASNFWGRKGAF
abundance: few
j_gene: TRBJ1-1
v_gene: TRBV5-6